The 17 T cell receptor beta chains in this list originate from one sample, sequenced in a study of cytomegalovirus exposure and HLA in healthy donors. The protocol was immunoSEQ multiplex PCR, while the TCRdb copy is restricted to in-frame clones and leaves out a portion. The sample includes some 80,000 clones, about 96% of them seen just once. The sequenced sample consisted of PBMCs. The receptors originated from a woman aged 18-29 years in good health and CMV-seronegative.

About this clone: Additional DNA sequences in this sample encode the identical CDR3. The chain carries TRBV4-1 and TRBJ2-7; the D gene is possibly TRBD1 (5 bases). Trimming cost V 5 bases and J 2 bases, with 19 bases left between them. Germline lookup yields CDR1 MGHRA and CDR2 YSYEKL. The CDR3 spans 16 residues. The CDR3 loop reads CASSEAIGQGPYEQYF. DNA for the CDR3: TGCGCCAGCAGCGAAGCGATAGGACAAGGCCCCTACGAGCAGTACTTC.

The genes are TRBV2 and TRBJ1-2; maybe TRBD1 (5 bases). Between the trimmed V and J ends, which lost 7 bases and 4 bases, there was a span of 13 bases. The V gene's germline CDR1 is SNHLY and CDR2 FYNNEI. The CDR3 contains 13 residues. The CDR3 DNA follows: TGTGCCAGCACCACGACAGCCGCCTATGGCTACACCTTC. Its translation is CASTTTAAYGYTF.

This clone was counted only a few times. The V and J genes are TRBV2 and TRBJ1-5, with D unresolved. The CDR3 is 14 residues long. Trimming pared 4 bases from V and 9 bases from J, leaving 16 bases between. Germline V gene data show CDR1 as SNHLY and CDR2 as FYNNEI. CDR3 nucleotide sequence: TGTGCCAGCAGTGTGAACGAGGATTGGCCGCCCCAGCATTTT. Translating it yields CASSVNEDWPPQHF.

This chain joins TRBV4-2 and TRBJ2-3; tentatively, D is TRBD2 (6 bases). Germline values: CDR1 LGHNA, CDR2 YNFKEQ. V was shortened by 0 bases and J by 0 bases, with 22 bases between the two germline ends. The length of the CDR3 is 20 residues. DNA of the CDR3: TGTGCCAGCAGCCAAGACCCCCATGTGCGGGGCCAATCTAGCACAGATACGCAGTATTTT. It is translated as CASSQDPHVRGQSSTDTQYF.

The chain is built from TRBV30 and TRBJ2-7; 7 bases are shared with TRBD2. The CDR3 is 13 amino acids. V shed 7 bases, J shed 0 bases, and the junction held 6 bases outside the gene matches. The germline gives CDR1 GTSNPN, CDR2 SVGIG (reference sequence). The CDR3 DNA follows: TGTGCCTTCCCCGGGAGGTTCTCCTACGAGCAGTACTTC. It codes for CAFPGRFSYEQYF.

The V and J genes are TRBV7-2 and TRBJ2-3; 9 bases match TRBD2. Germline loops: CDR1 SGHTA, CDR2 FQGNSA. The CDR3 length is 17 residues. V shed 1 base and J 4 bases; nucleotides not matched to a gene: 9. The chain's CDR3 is CASSLGLAATSADTQYF. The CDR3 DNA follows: TGTGCCAGCAGCTTAGGACTAGCGGCTACAAGCGCAGATACGCAGTATTTT.

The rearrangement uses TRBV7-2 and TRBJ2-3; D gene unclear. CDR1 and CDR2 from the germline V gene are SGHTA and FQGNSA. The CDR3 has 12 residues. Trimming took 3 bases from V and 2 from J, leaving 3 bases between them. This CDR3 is CASSFFTDTQYF. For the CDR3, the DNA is TGTGCCAGCAGCTTCTTCACAGATACGCAGTATTTT.

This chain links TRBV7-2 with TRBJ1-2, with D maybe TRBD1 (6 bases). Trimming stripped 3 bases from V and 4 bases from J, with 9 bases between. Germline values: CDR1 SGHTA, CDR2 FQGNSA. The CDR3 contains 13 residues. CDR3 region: CASSLGQSYGYTF. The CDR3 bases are TGTGCCAGCAGCTTGGGACAAAGCTATGGCTACACCTTC.

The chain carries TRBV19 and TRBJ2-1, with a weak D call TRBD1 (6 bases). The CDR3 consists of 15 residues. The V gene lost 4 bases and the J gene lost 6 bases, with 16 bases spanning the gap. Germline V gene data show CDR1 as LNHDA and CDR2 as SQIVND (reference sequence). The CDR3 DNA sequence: TGTGCCAGTAGTACCTACAGGGATAGGAGCAATGAGCAGTTCTTC. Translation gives CASSTYRDRSNEQFF. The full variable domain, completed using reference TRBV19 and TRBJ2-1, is DGGITQSPKYLFRKEGQNVTLSCEQNLNHDAMYWYRQDPGQGLRLIYYSQIVNDFQKGDIAEGYSVSREKKESFPLTVTSAQKNPTAFYLCASSTYRDRSNEQFFGPGTRLTVL.

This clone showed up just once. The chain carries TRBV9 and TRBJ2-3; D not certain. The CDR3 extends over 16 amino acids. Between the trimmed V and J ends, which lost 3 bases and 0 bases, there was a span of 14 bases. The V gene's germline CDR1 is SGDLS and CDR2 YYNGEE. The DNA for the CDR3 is TGTGCCAGCAGCGCGTCGGGTGGCCCTAGCACAGATACGCAGTATTTT. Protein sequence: CASSASGGPSTDTQYF.

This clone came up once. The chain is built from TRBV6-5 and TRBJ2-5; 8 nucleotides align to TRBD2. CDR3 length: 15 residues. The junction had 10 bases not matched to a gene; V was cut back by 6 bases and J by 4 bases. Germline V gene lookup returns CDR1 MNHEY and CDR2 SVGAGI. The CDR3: CASRPTGGGGETQYF. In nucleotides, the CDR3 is TGTGCCAGCAGACCTACGGGAGGGGGAGGAGAGACCCAGTACTTC.

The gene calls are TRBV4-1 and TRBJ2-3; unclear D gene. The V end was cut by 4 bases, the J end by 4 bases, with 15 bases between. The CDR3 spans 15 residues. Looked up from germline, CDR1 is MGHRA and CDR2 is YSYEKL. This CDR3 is CASSPRLFGSDTQYF. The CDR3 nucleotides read TGCGCCAGCAGCCCCAGACTCTTTGGATCAGATACGCAGTATTTT.

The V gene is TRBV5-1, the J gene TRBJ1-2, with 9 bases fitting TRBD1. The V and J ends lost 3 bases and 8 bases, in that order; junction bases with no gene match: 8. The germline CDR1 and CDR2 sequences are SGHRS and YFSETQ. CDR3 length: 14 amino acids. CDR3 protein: CASSSPGQGRGYTF. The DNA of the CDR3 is TGCGCCAGCAGCTCCCCGGGACAGGGCCGGGGCTACACCTTC.

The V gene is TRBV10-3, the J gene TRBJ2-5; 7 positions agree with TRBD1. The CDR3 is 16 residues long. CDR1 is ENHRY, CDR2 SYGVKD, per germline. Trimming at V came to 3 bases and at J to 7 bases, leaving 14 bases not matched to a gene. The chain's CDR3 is CAISESETGSLVTQYF. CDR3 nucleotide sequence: TGTGCCATCAGTGAATCGGAGACAGGGAGTTTAGTGACCCAGTACTTC.

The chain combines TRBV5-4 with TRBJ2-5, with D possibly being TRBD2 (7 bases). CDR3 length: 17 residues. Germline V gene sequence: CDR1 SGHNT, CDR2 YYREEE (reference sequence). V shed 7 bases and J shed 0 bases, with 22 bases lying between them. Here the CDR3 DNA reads TGTGCCAGCGGACCTGGAGGGGCGGGGGCGTACCAAGAGACCCAGTACTTC. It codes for CASGPGGAGAYQETQYF. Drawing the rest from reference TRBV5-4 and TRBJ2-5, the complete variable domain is ETGVTQSPTHLIKTRGQQVTLRCSSQSGHNTVSWYQQALGQGPQFIFQYYREEENGRGNFPPRFSGLQFPNYSSELNVNALELDDSALYLCASGPGGAGAYQETQYFGPGTRLLVL.

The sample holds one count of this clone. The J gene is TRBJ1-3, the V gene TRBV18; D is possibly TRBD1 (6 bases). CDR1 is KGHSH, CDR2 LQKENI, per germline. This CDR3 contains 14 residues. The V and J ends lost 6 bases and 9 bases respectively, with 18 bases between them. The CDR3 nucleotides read TGTGCCAGCTCGCTCCCTCGGGGGGCGAGCACCATATATTTT. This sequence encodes CASSLPRGASTIYF. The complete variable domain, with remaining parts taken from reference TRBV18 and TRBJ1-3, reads NAGVMQNPRHLVRRRGQEARLRCSPMKGHSHVYWYRQLPEEGLKFMVYLQKENIIDESGMPKERFSAEFPKEGPSILRIQQVVRGDSAAYFCASSLPRGASTIYFGEGSWLTVV.

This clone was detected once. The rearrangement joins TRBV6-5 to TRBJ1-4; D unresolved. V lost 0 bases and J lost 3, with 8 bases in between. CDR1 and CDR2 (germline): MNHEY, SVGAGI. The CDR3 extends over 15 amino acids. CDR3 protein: CASSYSGAANEKLFF. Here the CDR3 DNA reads TGTGCCAGCAGTTACTCAGGAGCTGCTAATGAAAAACTGTTTTTT.